The 31 T cell receptor beta chains below were found in one sample sequenced in a study of PD-1 blockade in mismatch repair-deficient tumors. Libraries were prepared by immunoSEQ multiplex PCR; TCRdb keeps only in-frame clonotypes and omits some of them. This table has 80,000 to 130,000 clones, approximately 83% appearing once. The sequencing used peripheral blood, collected 35 to 37 weeks after starting pembrolizumab. The receptors here all came from an adult with mismatch repair-deficient cancer.

The rearrangement links TRBV10-3 to TRBJ2-7; TRBD2 is a possible D gene (5 bases). V was trimmed by 3 bases and J by 6 bases, leaving 12 bases between them. There are 13 residues in the CDR3. Per the germline V gene, CDR1 is ENHRY and CDR2 is SYGVKD. CDR3 amino acids: CAISENPAGEQYF. Here the CDR3 DNA reads TGTGCCATCAGTGAAAACCCGGCGGGCGAGCAGTACTTC.

The gene calls are TRBV9 and TRBJ2-7; D not certain. The CDR3 is made up of 19 amino acids. The V end was cut by 4 bases, the J end by 0 bases, with 26 bases between. Germline CDR1 and CDR2: SGDLS and YYNGEE. CDR3 bases: TGTGCCAGCAGCCGACGCCAGGCGCCAAGTCATACAAGCTCCTACGAGCAGTACTTC. The encoded protein is CASSRRQAPSHTSSYEQYF. Drawing the rest from reference TRBV9 and TRBJ2-7, the complete variable domain is DSGVTQTPKHLITATGQRVTLRCSPRSGDLSVYWYQQSLDQGLQFLIQYYNGEERAKGNILERFSAQQFPDLHSELNLSSLELGDSALYFCASSRRQAPSHTSSYEQYFGPGTRLTVT.

The chain couples TRBV6-1 to TRBJ2-7; D unclear. Germline lookup yields CDR1 MNHNS and CDR2 SASEGT. Trimming cost V 0 bases and J 7 bases, with 13 bases left between them. The CDR3 contains 14 residues. The CDR3 DNA reads TGTGCCAGCAGTGAAGCCCGGGTACCTCAAGAGCAGTACTTC. Amino acids: CASSEARVPQEQYF.

The chain uses TRBV21-1 and TRBJ1-5; TRBD1 is the table's D call and was not checked against the DNA. TRBV21-1 is flagged as a pseudogene. This CDR3 region has 15 residues. For the CDR3, the DNA is TGTGCCAGCAGCAAACAACAGGGTAGCAATCAGCCCCAGCATTTT. Translation gives CASSKQQGSNQPQHF.

This chain uses TRBV4-3 with TRBJ2-3; 12 bases map to TRBD1. With V trimmed by 5 bases and J by 5 bases, 8 bases remained unmatched. CDR1 and CDR2 from the germline V gene are LGHNA and YSLEER. This CDR3 has 16 amino acids. CDR3 nucleotide sequence: TGCGCCAGCAGCACCGGGACAGGGGGCGCGGGAGATACGCAGTATTTT. Translating gives CASSTGTGGAGDTQYF.

The genes are TRBV19 and TRBJ2-1; tentatively, D is TRBD1 or TRBD2 (5 bases each). Germline CDR1 and CDR2: LNHDA and SQIVND (reference sequence). The length of the CDR3 is 15 residues. V lost 5 bases to trimming and J lost 10 bases, with 21 bases between them. The CDR3 DNA reads TGTGCCAGTAGTCCCCGGGGCCAACTGAGAGGGGAGCAGTTCTTC. Residues: CASSPRGQLRGEQFF. Full variable domain (missing parts from reference TRBV19 and TRBJ2-1): DGGITQSPKYLFRKEGQNVTLSCEQNLNHDAMYWYRQDPGQGLRLIYYSQIVNDFQKGDIAEGYSVSREKKESFPLTVTSAQKNPTAFYLCASSPRGQLRGEQFFGPGTRLTVL.

The count of this clone is one. V gene TRBV29-1 combines with J gene TRBJ2-3, with 7 positions matching TRBD1. After removal of 2 bases from V and 5 bases from J, the junction contained 7 bases not matched to a gene. CDR3 length: 14 residues. Germline V gene sequence: CDR1 SQVTM, CDR2 ANQGSEA. CDR3 DNA sequence: TGCAGCGTTGAACCAACAGGGGAAGGAGATACGCAGTATTTT. It translates to CSVEPTGEGDTQYF.

This chain links TRBV19 with TRBJ2-5; D gene ambiguous. Germline V CDR1 and CDR2: LNHDA, SQIVND (reference sequence). The CDR3 is 16 residues long. V was cut by 6 bases and J by 1 base, with 18 bases left in between. CDR3: CASRLRHRGIQETQYF. For the CDR3, the DNA is TGTGCCAGTAGGCTGAGGCATCGTGGAATCCAAGAGACCCAGTACTTC.

The chain recombines TRBV7-3 with TRBJ2-3, with TRBD2 matching over 8 bases. Germline V gene data show CDR1 as SGHTA and CDR2 as FQGTGA. The CDR3 runs 15 residues. V shed 3 bases and J 1 base; nucleotides not matched to a gene: 3. The DNA for the CDR3 is TGTGCCAGCAGCTTTGTCGGGAGGGGCACAGATACGCAGTATTTT. It is translated as CASSFVGRGTDTQYF.

A single count supports this clone. The chain employs TRBV4-1 and TRBJ2-1, with 9 bases aligning to TRBD1. This CDR3 is built from 17 residues. With V trimmed by 1 base and J by 4 bases, 8 bases remained unmatched. Germline values: CDR1 MGHRA, CDR2 YSYEKL. The CDR3 coding sequence is TGCGCCAGCAGCCAAGCCCCGACAGGGGGAGTATACAATGAGCAGTTCTTC. Its protein product is CASSQAPTGGVYNEQFF.

The genes are TRBV27 and TRBJ1-1, with 8 bases identical to TRBD1. Germline V gene data show CDR1 as MNHEY and CDR2 as SMNVEV (reference sequence). CDR3 length: 13 amino acids. Trimming cost V 2 bases and J 10 bases; bases outside gene matches: 6. Here the CDR3 reads CASSLGQGGTAFF. For the CDR3, the DNA is TGTGCCAGCAGTTTAGGACAGGGCGGAACAGCTTTCTTT.

This clone turned up a few times. The chain combines TRBV9 with TRBJ1-2; D may be TRBD1 (6 bases). The CDR3 has 14 residues. V lost 3 bases and J 8 bases, leaving 17 bases between the germline ends. Per the germline V gene, CDR1 is SGDLS and CDR2 is YYNGEE. The CDR3 sequence: CASSGSQGLSGYTF. CDR3 nucleotides: TGTGCCAGCAGCGGATCACAGGGTCTGAGCGGCTACACCTTC.

CDR3 residues: CASSLSYGSYEQYF. The CDR3 DNA follows: TGTGCCAGCAGCTTAAGTTACGGATCCTACGAGCAGTACTTC. This chain uses TRBV11-2 with TRBJ2-7; D is unresolved. This CDR3 has 14 residues. V was pared by 2 bases and J by 1 base, with 9 bases between. The germline gives CDR1 SGHAT, CDR2 FQNNGV.

This clone was seen only a few times. The J gene is TRBJ2-7, the V gene TRBV6-1; D not resolved. From germline, CDR1 is MNHNS and CDR2 SASEGT. Trimming removed 4 bases from V and 2 bases from J, with 15 bases in between. This CDR3 is 15 amino acids long. CDR3 DNA sequence: TGTGCCAGCAGTGCTACAGTCCCTATTCCCTACGAGCAGTACTTC. This sequence encodes CASSATVPIPYEQYF.

The rearrangement uses TRBV5-1 and TRBJ2-7; 14 positions agree with TRBD2. The V gene end was trimmed by 6 bases and the J gene end by 4 bases; junction bases not matched to a gene: 6. Germline loops: CDR1 SGHRS, CDR2 YFSETQ. The CDR3 length is 15 residues. For the CDR3, the DNA is TGCGCCAGCATCCCCGGGACTAGCGGGAGATACGAGCAGTACTTC. Translation: CASIPGTSGRYEQYF.

Only one count was recorded for this clone. The J gene is TRBJ2-2, the V gene TRBV4-1, with a possible D match to TRBD2 (6 bases). This CDR3 is 15 amino acids long. Deletions cut 4 bases from V and 4 bases from J, with 13 bases between. CDR1 and CDR2 from the germline V gene are MGHRA and YSYEKL. The CDR3 DNA is TGCGCCAGCAGCCCAGAGGGACTCCTCACCGGGGAGCTGTTTTTT. Translating gives CASSPEGLLTGELFF.

V is TRBV6-1 and J is TRBJ2-3; 15 bases map to TRBD2. With 3 bases clipped from V and 9 bases from J, the junction kept 4 bases outside the gene matches. This CDR3 has 15 residues. CDR1 and CDR2 from the germline V gene are MNHNS and SASEGT. The CDR3 DNA reads as TGTGCCAGCAGTGACACCGGGACTAGCGGGAGGACGCAGTATTTT. Translating gives CASSDTGTSGRTQYF.

The sample holds a few counts of this clone. The chain couples TRBV19 to TRBJ1-5; D gene uncertain. Looked up from germline, CDR1 is LNHDA and CDR2 is SQIVND (reference sequence). The length of the CDR3 is 14 residues. V was cut by 6 bases and J by 2 bases, with 11 bases left in between. The CDR3 DNA follows: TGTGCCAGTAGATGGGGAGCTGGCAATCAGCCCCAGCATTTT. The encoded protein is CASRWGAGNQPQHF.

V usage is TRBV4-3 and J usage is TRBJ2-1; 11 bases are a match to TRBD2. V was pared by 0 bases and J by 0 bases, with 10 bases of the junction left unmatched. Germline loops: CDR1 LGHNA, CDR2 YSLEER. The CDR3 sequence is 20 residues long. The CDR3 protein is CASSQDVLAGVLSSYNEQFF. The CDR3 nucleotides are TGCGCCAGCAGCCAAGATGTACTAGCGGGAGTTCTGAGCTCCTACAATGAGCAGTTCTTC.

The rearrangement uses TRBV5-4 and TRBJ1-1; 9 bases map to TRBD1. V gave up 4 bases and J gave up 1 base; unmatched junction bases: 2. Germline V gives CDR1 SGHNT, CDR2 YYREEE (reference sequence). The CDR3 runs 14 residues. The CDR3 sequence is CASSRQGGNTEAFF. The CDR3 nucleotides are TGTGCCAGCAGCAGACAGGGGGGGAACACTGAAGCTTTCTTT.

This chain uses TRBV7-9 with TRBJ1-3, with D hard to call. Germline V gene sequence: CDR1 SEHNR, CDR2 FQNEAQ (reference sequence). The CDR3 length is 13 residues. Trimming shortened V by 0 bases and J by 4 bases, and 4 bases separated the two germline ends. The CDR3 loop reads CASSLAAGNTIYF. The CDR3 DNA reads TGTGCCAGCAGCTTAGCGGCCGGAAACACCATATATTTT.

The J gene is TRBJ2-3, the V gene TRBV15, with 9 bases that match TRBD2. This CDR3 has 16 residues. Losses at the gene ends were 1 base for V and 3 bases for J; bases not matched to a gene: 5. Looked up from germline, CDR1 is LNHNV and CDR2 is YYDKDF (reference sequence). The CDR3 region is CATSRGSSGATDTQYF. For the CDR3, the DNA is TGTGCCACCAGCAGAGGGTCTAGCGGGGCTACAGATACGCAGTATTTT.

This clone occurred a few times. The genes are TRBV18 and TRBJ2-7, with 10 bases aligning to TRBD2. Trimming cost V 2 bases and J 5 bases; bases outside gene matches: 9. CDR1 is KGHSH and CDR2 is LQKENI in the germline V gene. This CDR3 comprises 16 residues. The CDR3 loop reads CASSPSGLAGVNEQYF. The DNA for the CDR3 is TGTGCCAGCTCACCATCCGGGCTAGCGGGAGTAAACGAGCAGTACTTC.

The chain has TRBV9 and TRBJ1-2; TRBD1 matches at 7 bases. This CDR3 is 13 amino acids long. From germline, CDR1 is SGDLS and CDR2 YYNGEE. V gave up 4 bases and J gave up 8 bases; unmatched junction bases: 8. CDR3: CASSKQGTGGYTF. The CDR3 DNA is TGTGCCAGCAGCAAACAGGGGACTGGCGGCTACACCTTC.

The V call is TRBV6-1, the J call TRBJ2-1; D is undetermined. Trimming shortened V by 1 base and J by 4 bases, and 14 bases separated the two germline ends. The CDR3 sequence is 16 residues long. Germline values: CDR1 MNHNS, CDR2 SASEGT. CDR3 region: CASSEVTSPPYNEQFF. CDR3 in DNA: TGTGCCAGCAGTGAAGTTACCTCCCCCCCGTACAATGAGCAGTTCTTC.

This clone appeared a few times. The chain couples TRBV9 to TRBJ1-5; 7 nucleotides match TRBD1. The CDR3 extends over 14 amino acids. V lost 4 bases, J lost 6 bases, and 7 bases stayed unmatched. Germline CDR1 SGDLS, CDR2 YYNGEE. The CDR3 nucleotides read TGTGCCAGCAGCCTACGGGACAGTCGTCAGCCCCAGCATTTT. This encodes CASSLRDSRQPQHF.

The chain is built from TRBV5-4 and TRBJ2-7, with 9 nucleotides matching TRBD1. This CDR3 has 15 residues. Germline lookup yields CDR1 SGHNT and CDR2 YYREEE (reference sequence). J lost 5 bases, V lost 0 bases, and 6 bases had no gene match. The CDR3 region has the DNA TGTGCCAGCAGCTTGGTAGGGACAGGGTTCAACGAGCAGTACTTC. As protein: CASSLVGTGFNEQYF.

The V gene is TRBV4-2, the J gene TRBJ2-7, with 7 bases lining up with TRBD2. Germline V gene data show CDR1 as LGHNA and CDR2 as YNFKEQ. The CDR3 totals 15 residues. J lost 7 bases, V lost 5 bases, and 14 bases had no gene match. Here the CDR3 reads CASSEPGGAVGEQYF. CDR3 nucleotide sequence: TGTGCCAGCAGCGAGCCGGGGGGTGCCGTGGGGGAGCAGTACTTC.

V is TRBV13 and J is TRBJ1-4; TRBD1 might be the D (5 bases). The CDR3 totals 14 residues. Germline values: CDR1 PRHDT, CDR2 FYEKMQ (reference sequence). The germline V and J ends were trimmed by 5 bases and 8 bases, with 15 bases remaining between them. CDR3 DNA: TGTGCCAGCAGCAAAGGGGCAGGGACGGAAAAACTGTTTTTT. Its protein is CASSKGAGTEKLFF.

The rearrangement links TRBV28 to TRBJ1-1; TRBD1 is a possible D gene (5 bases). CDR1 is MDHEN and CDR2 is SYDVKM in the germline V gene. Trimming shortened V by 3 bases and J by 3 bases, and 8 bases separated the two germline ends. The CDR3 length is 13 residues. For the CDR3, the DNA is TGTGCCAGCAGTTTGGGGGGGGACACTGAAGCTTTCTTT. Protein: CASSLGGDTEAFF. Full variable domain (missing parts from reference TRBV28 and TRBJ1-1): DVKVTQSSRYLVKRTGEKVFLECVQDMDHENMFWYRQDPGLGLRLIYFSYDVKMKEKGDIPEGYSVSREKKERFSLILESASTNQTSMYLCASSLGGDTEAFFGQGTRLTVV.

The CDR3 here is CASNIAGLQETQYF. In DNA form, the CDR3 reads TGTGCCAGCAACATAGCGGGGTTACAAGAGACCCAGTACTTC. The chain has TRBV6-6 and TRBJ2-5; 8 nucleotides align to TRBD2. V lost 7 bases, J lost 2 bases, and 6 bases stayed unmatched. The CDR3 contains 14 residues. Germline-derived CDR1 and CDR2 are MNHNY and SVGAGI (reference sequence).